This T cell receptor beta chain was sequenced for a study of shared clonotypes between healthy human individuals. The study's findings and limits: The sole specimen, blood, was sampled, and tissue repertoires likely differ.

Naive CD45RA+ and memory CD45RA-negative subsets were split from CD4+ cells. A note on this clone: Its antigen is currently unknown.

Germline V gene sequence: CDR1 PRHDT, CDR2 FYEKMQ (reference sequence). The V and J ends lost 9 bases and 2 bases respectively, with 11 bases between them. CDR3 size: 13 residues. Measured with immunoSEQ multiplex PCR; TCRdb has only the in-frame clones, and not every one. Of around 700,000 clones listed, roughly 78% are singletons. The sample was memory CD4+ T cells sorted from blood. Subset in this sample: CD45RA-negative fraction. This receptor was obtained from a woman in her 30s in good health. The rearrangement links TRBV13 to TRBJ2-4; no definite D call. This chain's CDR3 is CARKQLTKNIQYF. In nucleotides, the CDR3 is TGTGCCAGAAAACAGCTAACCAAAAACATTCAGTACTTC.